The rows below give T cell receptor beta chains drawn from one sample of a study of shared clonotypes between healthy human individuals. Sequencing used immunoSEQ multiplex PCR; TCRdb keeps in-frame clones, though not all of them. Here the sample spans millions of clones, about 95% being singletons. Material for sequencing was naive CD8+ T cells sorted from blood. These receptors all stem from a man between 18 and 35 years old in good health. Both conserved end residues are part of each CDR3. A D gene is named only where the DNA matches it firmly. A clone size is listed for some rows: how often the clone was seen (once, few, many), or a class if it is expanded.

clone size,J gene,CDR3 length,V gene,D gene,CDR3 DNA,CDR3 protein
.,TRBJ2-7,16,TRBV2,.,TGTGCCAGCAATCCGGGAGTGGAATCGAGCTCCTACGAGCAGTACTTC,CASNPGVESSSYEQYF
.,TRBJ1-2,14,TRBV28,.,TGTGCCAGCAGTTCGACCGGGGGCGACAGTGGCTACACCTTC,CASSSTGGDSGYTF
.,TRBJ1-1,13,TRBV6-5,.,TGTGCCAGCCATCAAGGGCAGAACACTGAAGCTTTCTTT,CASHQGQNTEAFF
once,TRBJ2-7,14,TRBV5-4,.,TGTGCCAGCAGCTTGGGCGGGCAGGCCTACGAGCAGTACTTC,CASSLGGQAYEQYF
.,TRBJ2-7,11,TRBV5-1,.,TGCGCCAGCAGGGGATCACTCGAGCAGTACTTC,CASRGSLEQYF
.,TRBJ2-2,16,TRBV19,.,TGTGCCAGTAGTCTTAGCTGGGACACCCACACCGGGGAGCTGTTTTTT,CASSLSWDTHTGELFF
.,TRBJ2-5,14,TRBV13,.,TGTGCCAGCGCCCATGAGATAAATCAAGAGACCCAGTACTTC,CASAHEINQETQYF
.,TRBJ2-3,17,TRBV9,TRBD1,TGTGCCAGCAGCGTAGCTACGGGACAGGGTTTCACAGATACGCAGTATTTT,CASSVATGQGFTDTQYF
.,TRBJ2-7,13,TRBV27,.,TGTGCCAGCAGTTTGAGGCAGTCCTACGAGCAGTACTTC,CASSLRQSYEQYF
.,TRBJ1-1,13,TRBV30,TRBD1,TGTGCCTGGAGCTCGGACAGGGGAGATGGAGCTTTCTTT,CAWSSDRGDGAFF
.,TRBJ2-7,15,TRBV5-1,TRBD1,TGCGCCAGCAGCGTCGGGACAGATTTTTCCTACGAGCAGTACTTC,CASSVGTDFSYEQYF
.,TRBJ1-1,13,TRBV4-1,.,TGCGCCAGCAGCCAAGTCACCGGGGGGCTGGCTTTCTTT,CASSQVTGGLAFF
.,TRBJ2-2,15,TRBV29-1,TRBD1,TGCAGCGTTGAAACCGGGACAGGGACCACCGGGGAGCTGTTTTTT,CSVETGTGTTGELFF
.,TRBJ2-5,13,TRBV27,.,TGTGCCAGCAGTTTATGGTACGGAGAGACCCAGTACTTC,CASSLWYGETQYF
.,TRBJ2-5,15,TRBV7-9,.,TGTGCCAGCAGCTTAGTCGAGGCAATCCAAGAGACCCAGTACTTC,CASSLVEAIQETQYF
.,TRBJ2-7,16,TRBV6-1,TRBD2,TGTGCCAGCAGTGAAGGGCGACTAGCGGCTACCTACGAGCAGTACTTC,CASSEGRLAATYEQYF
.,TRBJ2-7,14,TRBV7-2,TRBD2,TGTGCCAGCAGCCCCCGGGACTACTCCTACGAGCAGTACTTC,CASSPRDYSYEQYF
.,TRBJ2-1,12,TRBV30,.,TGTGCCTGGGCAATTCAGGGTAATGAGCAGTTCTTC,CAWAIQGNEQFF
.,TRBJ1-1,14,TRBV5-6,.,TGTGCCAGCAGCTTGGAGGGAGGAAGGACTGAAGCTTTCTTT,CASSLEGGRTEAFF
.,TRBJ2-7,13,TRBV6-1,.,TGTGCCAGCCGGGCAGTCATGGCCTACGAGCAGTACTTC,CASRAVMAYEQYF
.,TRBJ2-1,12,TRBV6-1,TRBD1,TGTGCCAGCGGGACAGTCAACAATGAGCAGTTCTTC,CASGTVNNEQFF
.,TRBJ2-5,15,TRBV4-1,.,TGCGCCAGCAGCCAAGAATCTGGAGGCCAAGAGACCCAGTACTTC,CASSQESGGQETQYF
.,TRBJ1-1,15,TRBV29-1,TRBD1,TGCAGCGTTGAAGATCAAAACCTGACAGGGGGCCCGTCTTTCTTT,CSVEDQNLTGGPSFF
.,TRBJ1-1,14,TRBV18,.,TGTGCCAGCACTCCAGGGACACTGAACACTGAAGCTTTCTTT,CASTPGTLNTEAFF
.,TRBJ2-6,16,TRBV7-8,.,TGTGCCAGCAGCTTAGATTGGAACTCTGGGGCCAACGTCCTGACTTTC,CASSLDWNSGANVLTF
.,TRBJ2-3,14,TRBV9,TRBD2,TGTGCCAGCAGCCTTAGCGGGAAGCTTGATACGCAGTATTTT,CASSLSGKLDTQYF
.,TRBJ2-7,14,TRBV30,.,TGTGCCTGGGCGGACTATATTACGGCCTACGAGCAGTACTTC,CAWADYITAYEQYF
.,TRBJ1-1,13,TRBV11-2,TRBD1,TGTGCCAGCAGCCCGGGGACAGGGGGGGAAGCTTTCTTT,CASSPGTGGEAFF
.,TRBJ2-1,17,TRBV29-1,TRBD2,TGCAGCGTCAGGGGGGTTGCGGGAGGGACGCCCTACAATGAGCAGTTCTTC,CSVRGVAGGTPYNEQFF
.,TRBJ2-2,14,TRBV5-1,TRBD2,TGCGCCAGCAGCCGTAGCGGGATCAACGGGGAGCTGTTTTTT,CASSRSGINGELFF
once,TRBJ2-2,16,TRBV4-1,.,TGCGCCAGCAGCCCCTGGGAGACAACGAACACCGGGGAGCTGTTTTTT,CASSPWETTNTGELFF
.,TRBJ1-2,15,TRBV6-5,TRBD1,TGTGCCAGCTCCGGCAGGGGGGGTTCAATCTATGGCTACACCTTC,CASSGRGGSIYGYTF
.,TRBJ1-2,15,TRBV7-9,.,TGTGCCAGCAGCTTTCCGGACGGAGCCAACTATGGCTACACCTTC,CASSFPDGANYGYTF
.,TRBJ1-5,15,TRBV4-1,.,TGCGCCAGCAGCCAAGTTGCAGGAAGCAATCAGCCCCAGCATTTT,CASSQVAGSNQPQHF
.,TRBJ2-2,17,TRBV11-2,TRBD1,TGTGCCAGCAGCTTAGAGGGTGTGGGACAGGGTGTCGGGGAGCTGTTTTTT,CASSLEGVGQGVGELFF
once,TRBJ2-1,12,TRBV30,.,TGTGCCTGGGCGGGACAGAACAATGAGCAGTTCTTC,CAWAGQNNEQFF
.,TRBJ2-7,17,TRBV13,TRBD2,TGTGCCAGCAGCTTAGGTTCTAGCGGGGGCCGCAGCCGGGAGCAGTACTTC,CASSLGSSGGRSREQYF
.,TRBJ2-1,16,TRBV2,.,TGTGCCAGCAGTGAATCCTCCACAACAGGGTACAATGAGCAGTTCTTC,CASSESSTTGYNEQFF
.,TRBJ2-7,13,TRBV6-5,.,TGTGCCAGCAGTTACGGGCCGGGATACGAGCAGTACTTC,CASSYGPGYEQYF
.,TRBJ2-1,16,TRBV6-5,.,TGTGCCAGCAGTTACTCCTCCAGGACGAAATACAATGAGCAGTTCTTC,CASSYSSRTKYNEQFF
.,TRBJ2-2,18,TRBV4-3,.,TGCGCCAGCAGCCAAGAGGTTGCAGGGAACGTGAACACCGGGGAGCTGTTTTTT,CASSQEVAGNVNTGELFF
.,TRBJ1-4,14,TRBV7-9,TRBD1,TGTGCCAGCAGCTCGACAGGGGGCGCGTCGAAACTGTTTTTT,CASSSTGGASKLFF
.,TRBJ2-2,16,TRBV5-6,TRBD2,TGTGCCAGCAGCTTGATGCTAGCGGGATTCACCGGGGAGCTGTTTTTT,CASSLMLAGFTGELFF
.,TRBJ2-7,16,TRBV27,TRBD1,TGTGCCAGCAGTTTAAGTCGTGGGACAGGTTCCTACGAGCAGTACTTC,CASSLSRGTGSYEQYF
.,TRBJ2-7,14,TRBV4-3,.,TGCGCCAGCAGCCAAGAGCAGGGCTCCTACGAGCAGTACTTC,CASSQEQGSYEQYF
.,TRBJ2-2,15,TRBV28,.,TGTGCCAGCAGTGCAGGGACTGGGTCGGCCGGGGAGCTGTTTTTT,CASSAGTGSAGELFF